This T cell receptor beta chain derives from a study of cytomegalovirus exposure and HLA in healthy donors. Germline lookup yields CDR1 SEHNR and CDR2 FQNEAQ (reference sequence). The V gene end was trimmed by 11 bases and the J gene end by 7 bases; junction bases not matched to a gene: 4. This CDR3 comprises 11 residues. This clone was recorded once. The target antigen is unknown. Overall study results and limits: A reported reduction in N-insertions relative to the approximately 640-donor mean was seen in an Asian-associated ancestry cluster in a later analysis.

PCR involved 60 Vbeta and 13 Jbeta primers. Method: immunoSEQ multiplex PCR; TCRdb's copy keeps in-frame clones and lacks some. The sample includes roughly 140,000 clones, around three quarters seen only once; the top ten take 2% to 2.5%. The sequenced sample was PBMCs. This TCR derives from a man aged 40-49 years in good health and CMV-seronegative. The chain carries TRBV7-9 and TRBJ2-1; 8 positions agree with TRBD2. CDR3 amino acids: CAEGGGNEQFF. Written as DNA, the CDR3 is TGTGCCGAAGGCGGGGGGAATGAGCAGTTCTTC. The variable domain in full, completed from reference TRBV7-9 and TRBJ2-1, reads DTGVSQNPRHKITKRGQNVTFRCDPISEHNRLYWYRQTLGQGPEFLTYFQNEAQLEKSRLLSDRFSAERPKGSFSTLEIQRTEQGDSAMYLCAEGGGNEQFFGPGTRLTVL.